Below are 16 T cell receptor beta chains sequenced from a single sample in a study of cytomegalovirus exposure and HLA in healthy donors. In the PCR, 60 Vbeta and 13 Jbeta primers were used. Libraries were prepared by immunoSEQ multiplex PCR; TCRdb keeps only in-frame clonotypes and omits some of them. This sample has 200,000 or so clones, with just under 80% found just once. What was sequenced was PBMCs. These receptors originate from a woman aged 30 to 39 in good health and CMV-seropositive.

This chain joins TRBV9 and TRBJ2-5, with D tentatively TRBD2 (5 bases). CDR1 SGDLS and CDR2 YYNGEE come from the germline V gene. With 0 bases removed from V and 1 base from J, the gap between germline ends came to 10 bases. This CDR3 is built from 15 residues. CDR3 amino acids: CASSVGRTAQETQYF. CDR3 nucleotide sequence: TGTGCCAGCAGCGTAGGGAGGACGGCCCAAGAGACCCAGTACTTC.

The chain employs TRBV6-1 and TRBJ2-3; 11 bases align to TRBD2. With 4 bases clipped from V and 2 bases from J, the junction kept 5 bases outside the gene matches. The CDR3 is 16 amino acids. The germline V gene encodes CDR1 MNHNS and CDR2 SASEGT. In DNA form, the CDR3 reads TGTGCCAGCAGTGTGACTAGCGGGGAGATCACAGATACGCAGTATTTT. Amino acids: CASSVTSGEITDTQYF.

The rearrangement joins TRBV19 to TRBJ2-2; D might be TRBD1 (6 bases). The CDR3 length is 13 residues. Germline-derived CDR1 and CDR2 are LNHDA and SQIVND (reference sequence). With 6 bases removed from V and 6 bases from J, the gap between germline ends came to 11 bases. The DNA of the CDR3 is TGTGCCAGTAGATCAACAGGGTCCGGGGAGCTGTTTTTT. Amino acid sequence: CASRSTGSGELFF.

The rearrangement uses TRBV19 and TRBJ2-5; maybe TRBD2 (5 bases). The CDR3 is made up of 14 amino acids. V lost 8 bases, J lost 4 bases, and 17 bases lay in between. Looked up from germline, CDR1 is LNHDA and CDR2 is SQIVND (reference sequence). The chain's CDR3 is CASAGGGSGETQYF. As DNA, the CDR3 is TGTGCCAGTGCCGGCGGAGGTAGTGGAGAGACCCAGTACTTC. Combining the CDR3 with reference TRBV19 and TRBJ2-5 gives the whole variable domain DGGITQSPKYLFRKEGQNVTLSCEQNLNHDAMYWYRQDPGQGLRLIYYSQIVNDFQKGDIAEGYSVSREKKESFPLTVTSAQKNPTAFYLCASAGGGSGETQYFGPGTRLLVL.

This chain uses TRBV6-5 with TRBJ2-7; D may be TRBD1 (6 bases). The CDR3 spans 13 residues. V was shortened by 6 bases and J by 6 bases, with 15 bases between the two germline ends. Germline V gives CDR1 MNHEY, CDR2 SVGAGI. CDR3 sequence (DNA): TGTGCCAGCAGGGGAACAGGGTTTAGCGAGCAGTACTTC. This codes for CASRGTGFSEQYF.

V is TRBV6-6 and J is TRBJ1-1; D perhaps matches TRBD1 (6 bases). The CDR3 consists of 10 residues. V lost 10 bases and J lost 11, with 14 bases in between. CDR1 and CDR2 from the germline V gene are MNHNY and SVGAGI (reference sequence). The CDR3 spells CATLEGDAFF. The CDR3 DNA is TGTGCCACCCTCGAGGGGGATGCTTTCTTT.

The CDR3 DNA follows: TGTGCCAGCAGTTCAAGACTAGGGCAGGAGACCCAGTACTTC. It is translated as CASSSRLGQETQYF. This rearrangement joins TRBV28 to TRBJ2-5; D may be TRBD2 (6 bases). The CDR3 contains 14 residues. V dropped 4 bases and J dropped 5 bases, with 14 bases sitting between them. The germline V gene has CDR1 MDHEN and CDR2 SYDVKM.

Comments on this clone: The germline gene is not matched at one end of the junction; a read error may be the cause. The chain is built from TRBV2 and TRBJ2-7, with D perhaps TRBD1 (6 bases). Germline lookup yields CDR1 SNHLY and CDR2 FYNNEI. The CDR3 totals 12 residues. The CDR3 DNA is TGTGCCAGCAGGGACAGTGGGCGCTCGTTAGACTTC. Translation gives CASRDSGRSLDF.

The chain joins TRBV18 to TRBJ2-2, with a tentative D call TRBD1 (5 bases). Germline V lookup: CDR1 KGHSH, CDR2 LQKENI. The CDR3 has 19 residues. Deletions cut 5 bases from V and 1 base from J, with 23 bases between. This CDR3 is CASSFLSLKTQGNTGELFF. The CDR3, as DNA: TGTGCCAGCTCATTTCTTTCCCTAAAGACGCAGGGGAACACCGGGGAGCTGTTTTTT.

The chain links TRBV29-1 to TRBJ1-1, with D possibly matching TRBD1 (5 bases). The CDR3 extends over 13 amino acids. CDR1 is SQVTM, CDR2 ANQGSEA, per germline. V was pared by 6 bases and J by 3 bases, with 14 bases between. CDR3 in DNA: TGCAGCGTAGCCTTGGGGCTGTACACTGAAGCTTTCTTT. Translating gives CSVALGLYTEAFF.

This chain links TRBV6-5 with TRBJ2-2, with TRBD1 identical over 7 bases. Germline trimming cut 5 bases from V and 3 bases from J; bases unmatched to any gene: 6. CDR1 is MNHEY and CDR2 is SVGAGI in the germline V gene. The CDR3 loop spans 15 amino acids. The CDR3 reads CASSMTGMYTGELFF. DNA for the CDR3: TGTGCCAGCAGTATGACAGGGATGTACACCGGGGAGCTGTTTTTT.

The chain uses TRBV10-3 and TRBJ1-1; perhaps TRBD1 as D (6 bases). Deletions cut 6 bases from V and 6 bases from J, with 14 bases between. The CDR3 runs 13 residues. CDR1 is ENHRY and CDR2 is SYGVKD in the germline V gene. The CDR3 here is CAIRQQGRPEAFF. For the CDR3, the DNA is TGTGCCATCAGACAACAGGGAAGGCCTGAAGCTTTCTTT.

The genes are TRBV5-1 and TRBJ2-3; TRBD2 matches at 7 bases. The CDR3 sequence is 15 residues long. J lost 2 bases, V lost 0 bases, and 3 bases had no gene match. CDR1 and CDR2 (germline): SGHRS, YFSETQ. CDR3 residues: CASSLEAGYTDTQYF. For the CDR3, the DNA is TGCGCCAGCAGCTTGGAAGCGGGGTACACAGATACGCAGTATTTT.

The chain joins TRBV5-1 to TRBJ1-3, with TRBD1 identical over 10 bases. V shed 3 bases and J 7 bases; nucleotides not matched to a gene: 1. The CDR3 is 13 amino acids. Germline V gene lookup returns CDR1 SGHRS and CDR2 YFSETQ. The CDR3 bases are TGCGCCAGCAGCTGGGGACAGGGGAACACCATATATTTT. This codes for CASSWGQGNTIYF.

V is TRBV10-3 and J is TRBJ2-2, with 10 bases fitting TRBD2. V dropped 7 bases and J dropped 2; count of bases not matched to a gene: 7. The CDR3 has 16 residues. In germline, CDR1 is ENHRY, CDR2 SYGVKD. The CDR3 bases are TGTGCCATCAAGGCTAGCGGGGGAACCAACACCGGGGAGCTGTTTTTT. This codes for CAIKASGGTNTGELFF.

V gene TRBV6-5 combines with J gene TRBJ2-1, with no clear D. Per the germline V gene, CDR1 is MNHEY and CDR2 is SVGAGI. Trimming removed 1 base from V and 0 bases from J, with 4 bases in between. This CDR3 has 14 residues. The CDR3 DNA sequence: TGTGCCAGCAGTTACTACAGCTCCTACAATGAGCAGTTCTTC. Protein: CASSYYSSYNEQFF.